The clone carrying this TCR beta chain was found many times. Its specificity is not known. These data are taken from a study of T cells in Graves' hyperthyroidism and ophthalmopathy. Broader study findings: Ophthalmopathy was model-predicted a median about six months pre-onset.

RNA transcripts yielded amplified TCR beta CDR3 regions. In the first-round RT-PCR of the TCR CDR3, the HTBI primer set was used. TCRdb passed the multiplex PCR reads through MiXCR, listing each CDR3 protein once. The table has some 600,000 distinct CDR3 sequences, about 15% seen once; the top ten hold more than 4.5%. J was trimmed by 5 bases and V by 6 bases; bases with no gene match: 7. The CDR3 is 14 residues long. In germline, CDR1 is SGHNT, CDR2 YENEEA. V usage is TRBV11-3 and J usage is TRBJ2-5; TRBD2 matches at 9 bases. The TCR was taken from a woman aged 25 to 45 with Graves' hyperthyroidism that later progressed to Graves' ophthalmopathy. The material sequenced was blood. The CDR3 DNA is TGTGCCAGCAGTCAGCGGGAGGTAAAGGAGACCCAGTACTTC. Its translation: CASSQREVKETQYF. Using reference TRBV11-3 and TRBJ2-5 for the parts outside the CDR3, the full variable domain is EAGVVQSPRYKIIEKKQPVAFWCNPISGHNTLYWYLQNLGQGPELLIRYENEEAVDDSQLPKDRFSAERLKGVDSTLKIQPAELGDSAVYLCASSQREVKETQYFGPGTRLLVL.